The subject of this entry is one TCR beta chain. Its antigen is still unknown. This sample is part of a study of cytomegalovirus exposure and HLA in healthy donors. Overall study results and limits: Further analysis was carried out later, and it showed several of the most significant clusters appearing linked to common viral pathogens. Being productive about 87% or about 30% of the time was typical of most TCR beta V segments in an earlier analysis.

Looked up from germline, CDR1 is SGHNT and CDR2 is YYREEE (reference sequence). The V end lost 0 bases, the J end lost 4 bases, and 14 bases lay between the germline ends. The CDR3 has 15 residues. PCR employed 60 Vbeta and 13 Jbeta primers. Authors' methods: An analysis performed later counted about 80 million unique TCR beta chains (roughly 10 million of them shared). Profiling relied on immunoSEQ multiplex PCR, and the TCRdb table lists in-frame clones only, not all of them. The D gene and trimming were derived from the DNA, and the V and J assignments and clone size from that table. This table holds about 160,000 clones, around 72% found once.

The genes are TRBV5-4 and TRBJ2-7; TRBD1 is a possible D gene (5 bases). Input material: PBMCs. This sequence was found in a woman aged 40 to 50 in good health and CMV-seropositive. CDR3 DNA sequence: TGTGCCAGCAGCTTGGGGGCAGGGCAAATGTACGAGCAGTACTTC. This codes for CASSLGAGQMYEQYF.